This T cell receptor beta chain comes out of a study of shared clonotypes between healthy human individuals (dated by TCRdb to the early 2020s). For context, the study as a whole: The cohort included a few men and a couple of women between 18 and 49 years of age. Different laboratories and diverse techniques were used to prepare libraries and sequence TCR repertoires, to increase sequencing depth and limit assay-specific biases. Leukapheresis yielded between about 0.8 and 9.5 billion PBMCs per donor. For each donor, CD4 naive and CD4 memory were each run on three plates, CD8 naive on two plates, and CD8 memory on one plate. The study deeply sequenced blood TCR repertoires of 5 or 6 healthy adults to estimate repertoire size and the extent of clonotype sharing between individuals.

The donors were healthy, HIV-negative adults who had no recently reported acute infections or vaccinations. Every donor was a Caucasian adult living in Nashville, Tennessee, USA. CD8 memory samples were composed of magnetically selected CD45RO+ cells combined with CCR7-negative CD45RA+ effector memory (TemRA) cells. Blood was collected by leukapheresis, and PBMCs were isolated by Ficoll-Histopaque density gradient centrifugation and then cryopreserved in liquid nitrogen vapor phase. Analytical flow cytometry was used to check the purity and quantity of every magnetically sorted T cell population. Each sorted fraction had its genomic DNA isolated and then quantified by UV absorbance on a Nanodrop 2000c. Worth noting for this clone: Its antigen target is currently unknown. No much larger clone is present one base from it, and per-base qualities are unavailable.

Using the deep immunoSEQ assay, multiplex PCR amplified TCR CDR3 regions from genomic DNA. Extracted genomic DNA from each cell subset was spread evenly across all wells of several immunoSEQ 96-well plates, with each plate serving as a replicate. For sorted subsets, roughly 200 ng of genomic DNA, equivalent to 25,000 to 35,000 T cell genomes, went into each replicate PCR. The purified libraries were quantified using a Qubit 3.0 fluorometer, sized with a Bioanalyzer 2100, and then quantified again using the KAPA Library Quantification kit. A separate single-read 150-cycle Illumina NextSeq 550 flow cell was used to sequence each immunoSEQ 96-well plate. The study's processing was this. The immunoSEQ output contained only junctional sequences without quality scores, so filtering could not match that applied to full-length reads. To assign V/J genes and CDR3, sequences were annotated using PyIR, a Python wrapper for IgBLAST v1.9, with IMGT germline references. Reads were removed for weak V/J assignments (E-value above 1e-6), missing CDR3, stop codons, out-of-frame junctions, or ambiguous translated residues. A V3J clonotype was defined by an identical inferred V gene, J gene, and CDR3 amino acid sequence. To compute the percentage overlap between repertoires, the number of shared unique clonotypes was divided by the size of the smaller repertoire. Three approaches were used to assess repertoire richness: RTK rarefaction, the Chao1 estimator, and Recon v2.1 estimates of unobserved clonotypes. Generation probabilities for all TCRbeta clonotypes obtained by the gDNA method from several donors were computed using OLGA. Entries here come from immuneACCESS through TCRdb and include only in-frame sequences with V and J called. Some clones fail to appear in such tables; in the studies checked, an unresolved V gene covers under half of the shortfall, and the cause of the remainder is unknown. For V, J and clone size, that table is used; D and trimming come from the DNA. For this sample the table gives approximately 640,000 clones, of which roughly 91% were detected only once. The top ten hold about 33% of the sample.

The germline ends are 13 bases apart after V is trimmed by 1 base and J by 6 bases. The CDR3 goes from the cysteine to the phenylalanine over 14 residues. Of the read, only the CDR3 DNA is kept; its 42 bases are in frame from base 1. CDR1 and CDR2 are read off the germline V gene as MGHRA and YSYEKL. Overall study results and their limits: Naive subsets generally had larger estimated clonotype richness than memory subsets. Incomplete sequencing was indicated by rarefaction of sorted-subset datasets, despite the large sequencing depth. Sampling was restricted to blood, and TCR repertoires in tissues likely differ from the TCR repertoires found in blood. The genetic and exposure-history diversity represented was limited by the small number of donors. When several donors were compared, the shared fraction of clonotypes was 5% to 6.5% for naive CD4, around 3.6% for naive CD8, more than 2% for memory CD4, and around 0.37% for memory CD8. Clonotypes shared by all four sorted-subset donors showed higher generation probabilities than non-shared clonotypes. Pairwise subsampling led to the expectation that sequencing depth would affect the degree of clonotype sharing among donors.

The rearrangement joined TRBV4-1 to TRBJ2-7; TRBD1 is perhaps the D gene, given 5 matching bases. Sequenced input: memory CD8+ T cells from PBMCs. The cell subset or site label corresponds to: CD45RO+ cells pooled with CCR7-negative TemRA cells. The TCR sequence derives from a man aged 18 to 29 in good health. Some clones in this sample may be carry-over from other donors' samples. The CDR3 sequence is CASSQADGRAEQYF. The nucleotides read TGCGCCAGCAGCCAAGCCGATGGCAGGGCCGAGCAGTACTTC.